This T cell receptor beta chain emerged from a study of T cells in Graves' hyperthyroidism and ophthalmopathy. Study-wide results and limits: Blood also carried most thyroid clonotypes expanded above 0.001.

This clonotype was counted at least ten times. Antigen: not known. The source material, RNA transcripts, was used to amplify TCR beta CDR3 regions. First-round RT-PCR of the TCR CDR3 relied on the HTBI primer set. TCRdb re-called the multiplex PCR reads with MiXCR, one entry per CDR3 protein. This table has more than 450,000 distinct CDR3 sequences, just under 20% appearing once. Disease lasting under 3 months, a NOSPECS grade of at least 4, and a Clinical Activity Score of at least 3 were features of the ophthalmopathy patients. Per the germline V gene, CDR1 is SGHRS and CDR2 is YFSETQ. Trimming cost V 3 bases and J 6 bases, with 8 bases left between them. The CDR3 is made up of 12 amino acids.

The sequencing input was blood. This TCR was sampled from a man aged 40-50 years with Graves' ophthalmopathy. This sequence joins TRBV5-1 and TRBJ2-3; D is unresolved. CDR3: CASSSSWDTQYF. CDR3 in DNA: TGCGCCAGCAGCTCCTCGTGGGATACGCAGTATTTT.